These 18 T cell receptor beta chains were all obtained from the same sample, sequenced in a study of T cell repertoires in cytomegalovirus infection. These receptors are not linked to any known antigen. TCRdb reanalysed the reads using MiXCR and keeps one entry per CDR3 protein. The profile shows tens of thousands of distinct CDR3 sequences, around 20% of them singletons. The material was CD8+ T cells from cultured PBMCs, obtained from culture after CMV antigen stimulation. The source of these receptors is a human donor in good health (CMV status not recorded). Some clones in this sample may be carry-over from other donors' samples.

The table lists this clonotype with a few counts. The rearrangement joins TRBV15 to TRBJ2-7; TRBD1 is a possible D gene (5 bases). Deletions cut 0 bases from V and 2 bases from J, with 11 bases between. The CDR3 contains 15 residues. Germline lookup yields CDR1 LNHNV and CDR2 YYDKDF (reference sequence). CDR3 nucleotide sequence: TGTGCCACCAGCAGAGATAGGGGCAGGCCCTACGAGCAGTACTTC. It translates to CATSRDRGRPYEQYF.

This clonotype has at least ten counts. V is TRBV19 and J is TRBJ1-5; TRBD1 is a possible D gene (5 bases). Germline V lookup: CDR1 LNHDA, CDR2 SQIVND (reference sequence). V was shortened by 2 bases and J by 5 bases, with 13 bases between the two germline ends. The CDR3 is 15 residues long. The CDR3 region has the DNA TGTGCCAGTAGTATATCTTTGGGGACTTATCAGCCCCAGCATTTT. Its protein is CASSISLGTYQPQHF.

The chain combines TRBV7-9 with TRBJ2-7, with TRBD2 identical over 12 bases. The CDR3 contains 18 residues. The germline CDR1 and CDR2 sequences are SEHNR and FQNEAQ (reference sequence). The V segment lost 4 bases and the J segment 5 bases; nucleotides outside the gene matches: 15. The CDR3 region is CASSSRTSGEIGSDEQYF. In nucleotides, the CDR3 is TGTGCCAGCAGCTCGAGGACTAGCGGGGAGATAGGTTCTGACGAGCAGTACTTC. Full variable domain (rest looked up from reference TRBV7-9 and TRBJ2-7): DTGVSQNPRHKITKRGQNVTFRCDPISEHNRLYWYRQTLGQGPEFLTYFQNEAQLEKSRLLSDRFSAERPKGSFSTLEIQRTEQGDSAMYLCASSSRTSGEIGSDEQYFGPGTRLTVT.

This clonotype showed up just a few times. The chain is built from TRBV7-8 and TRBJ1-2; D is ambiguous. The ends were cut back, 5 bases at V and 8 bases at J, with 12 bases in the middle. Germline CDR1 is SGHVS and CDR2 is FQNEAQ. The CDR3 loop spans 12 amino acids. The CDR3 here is CASSVPGRGYTF. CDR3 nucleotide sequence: TGTGCCAGCAGCGTACCAGGTCGGGGCTACACCTTC.

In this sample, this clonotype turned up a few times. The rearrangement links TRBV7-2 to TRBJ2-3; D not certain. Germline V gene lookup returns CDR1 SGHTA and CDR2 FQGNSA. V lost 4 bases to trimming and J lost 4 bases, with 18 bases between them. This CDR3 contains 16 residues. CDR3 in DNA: TGTGCCAGCAGCTCACGTCCCGTAGCTAGTGCAGATACGCAGTATTTT. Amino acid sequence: CASSSRPVASADTQYF.

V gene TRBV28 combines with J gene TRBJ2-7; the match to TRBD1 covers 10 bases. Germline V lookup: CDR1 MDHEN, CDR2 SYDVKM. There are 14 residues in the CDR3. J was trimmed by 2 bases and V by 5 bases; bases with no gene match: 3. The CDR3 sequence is CASSDRGLPYEQYF. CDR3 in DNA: TGTGCCAGCAGTGACAGGGGGCTCCCCTACGAGCAGTACTTC.

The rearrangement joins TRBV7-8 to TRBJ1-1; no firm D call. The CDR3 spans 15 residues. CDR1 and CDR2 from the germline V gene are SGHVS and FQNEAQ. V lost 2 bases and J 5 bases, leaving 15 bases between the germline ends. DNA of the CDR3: TGTGCCAGCAGCTTAAACCGTGGAGGTGGGACTGAAGCTTTCTTT. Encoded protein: CASSLNRGGGTEAFF.

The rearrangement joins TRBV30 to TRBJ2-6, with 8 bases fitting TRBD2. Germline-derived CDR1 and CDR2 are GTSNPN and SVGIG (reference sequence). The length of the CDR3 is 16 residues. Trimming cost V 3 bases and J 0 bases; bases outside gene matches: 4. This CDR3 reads CAWRQRGSSGANVLTF. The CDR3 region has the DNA TGTGCCTGGAGACAGCGGGGGAGCTCTGGGGCCAACGTCCTGACTTTC.

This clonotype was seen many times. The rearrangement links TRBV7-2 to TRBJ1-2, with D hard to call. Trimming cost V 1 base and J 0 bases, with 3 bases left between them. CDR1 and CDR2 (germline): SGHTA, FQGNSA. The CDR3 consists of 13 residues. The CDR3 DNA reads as TGTGCCAGCAGCTTAGGGGCTAACTATGGCTACACCTTC. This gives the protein CASSLGANYGYTF.

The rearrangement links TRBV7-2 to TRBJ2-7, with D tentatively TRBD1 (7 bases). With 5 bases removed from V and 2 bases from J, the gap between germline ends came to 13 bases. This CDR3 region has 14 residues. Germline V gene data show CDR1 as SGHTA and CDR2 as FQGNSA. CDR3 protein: CASSPGDSPYEQYF. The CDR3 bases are TGTGCCAGCAGCCCGGGGGACAGCCCCTACGAGCAGTACTTC.

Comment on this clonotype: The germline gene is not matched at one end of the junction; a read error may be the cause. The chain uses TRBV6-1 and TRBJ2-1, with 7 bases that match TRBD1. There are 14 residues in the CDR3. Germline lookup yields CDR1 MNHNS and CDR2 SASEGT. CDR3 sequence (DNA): TGTGCCAGCAGGGAAGGGGGCTTCTACAATGAGCAGTTCTTC. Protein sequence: CASREGGFYNEQFF.

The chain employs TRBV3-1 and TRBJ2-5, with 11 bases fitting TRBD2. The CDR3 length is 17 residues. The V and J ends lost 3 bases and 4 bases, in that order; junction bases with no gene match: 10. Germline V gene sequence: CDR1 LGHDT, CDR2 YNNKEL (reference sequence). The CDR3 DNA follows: TGTGCCAGCAGCCATTTCCGCGAGCTAGCGGGGGGAGAGACCCAGTACTTC. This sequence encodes CASSHFRELAGGETQYF.

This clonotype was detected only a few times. The CDR3 region is CASSPGTEINEQFF. The CDR3 bases are TGTGCCAGCAGCCCCGGGACGGAAATCAATGAGCAGTTCTTC. The V gene is TRBV7-8, the J gene TRBJ2-1; D could derive from TRBD1 or TRBD2 (5 bases each). The CDR3 has 14 residues. Germline V gene sequence: CDR1 SGHVS, CDR2 FQNEAQ. The germline V and J ends were trimmed by 5 bases and 6 bases, with 14 bases remaining between them.

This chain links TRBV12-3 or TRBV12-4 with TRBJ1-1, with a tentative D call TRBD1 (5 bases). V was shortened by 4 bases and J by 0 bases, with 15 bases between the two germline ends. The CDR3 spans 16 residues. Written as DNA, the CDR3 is TGTGCCAGCAGTTCACCGGGGGAGGGGTTGAACACTGAAGCTTTCTTT. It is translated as CASSSPGEGLNTEAFF.

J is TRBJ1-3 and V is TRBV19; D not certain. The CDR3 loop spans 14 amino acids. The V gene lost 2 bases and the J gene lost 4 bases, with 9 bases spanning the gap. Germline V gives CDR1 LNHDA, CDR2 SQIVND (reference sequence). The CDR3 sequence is CASSITSPGNTIYF. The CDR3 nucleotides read TGTGCCAGTAGTATAACTTCACCAGGAAACACCATATATTTT.

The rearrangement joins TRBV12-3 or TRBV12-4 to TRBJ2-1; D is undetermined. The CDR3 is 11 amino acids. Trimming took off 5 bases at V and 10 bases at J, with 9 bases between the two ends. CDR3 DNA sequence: TGTGCCAGCAGTCCCCGGCTGGAGCAGTTCTTC. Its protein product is CASSPRLEQFF.

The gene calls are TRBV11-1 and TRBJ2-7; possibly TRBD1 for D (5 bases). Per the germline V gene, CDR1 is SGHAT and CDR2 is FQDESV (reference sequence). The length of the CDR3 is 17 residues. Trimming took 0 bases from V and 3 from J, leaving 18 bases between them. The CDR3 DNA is TGTGCCAGCAGCTTAGCCTGGCACAAGGGGAACTTCTACGAGCAGTACTTC. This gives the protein CASSLAWHKGNFYEQYF.

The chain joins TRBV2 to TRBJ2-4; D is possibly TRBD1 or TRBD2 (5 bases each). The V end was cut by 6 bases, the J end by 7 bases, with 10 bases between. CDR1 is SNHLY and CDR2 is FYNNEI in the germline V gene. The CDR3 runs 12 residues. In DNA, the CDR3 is TGTGCCAGCAGGGGGGACCCTAACATTCAGTACTTC. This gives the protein CASRGDPNIQYF.